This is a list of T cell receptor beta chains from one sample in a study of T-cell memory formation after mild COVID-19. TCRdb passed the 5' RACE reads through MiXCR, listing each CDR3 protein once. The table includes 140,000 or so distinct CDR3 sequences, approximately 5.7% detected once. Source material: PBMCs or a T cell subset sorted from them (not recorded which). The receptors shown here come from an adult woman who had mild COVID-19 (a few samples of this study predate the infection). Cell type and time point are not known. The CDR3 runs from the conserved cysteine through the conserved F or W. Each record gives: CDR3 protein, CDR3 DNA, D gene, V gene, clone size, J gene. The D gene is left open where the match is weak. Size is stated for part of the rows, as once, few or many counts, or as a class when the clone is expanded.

CASSLAGKNRGSVYNEQFF	TGCGCCAGCAGCTTGGCCGGGAAGAACAGGGGGTCTGTCTACAATGAGCAGTTCTTC	TRBD1	TRBV5-1	many	TRBJ2-1
CASSQVGGSGANVLTF	TGCGCCAGCAGCCAAGTGGGGGGCTCTGGGGCCAACGTCCTGACTTTC	NA	TRBV4-3	NA	TRBJ2-6
CASSVEGIYNTEAFF	TGTGCCAGCAGCGTAGAAGGGATTTATAACACTGAAGCTTTCTTT	NA	TRBV9	many	TRBJ1-1
CASSTPNRRGRRRGYF	TGTGCCAGCAGCACCCCTAATCGCCGGGGCCGTCGACGCGGGTACTTC	NA	TRBV21-1	NA	TRBJ2-7
CASRTLGQQFF	TGTGCCAGCAGGACACTCGGACAGCAGTTCTTC	NA	TRBV12-3/TRBV12-4	many	TRBJ2-1
CAIRAGGTGELFF	TGTGCCATCAGGGCAGGGGGCACCGGGGAGCTGTTTTTT	TRBD1	TRBV10-3	NA	TRBJ2-2
CASSRVGRTNEQYF	TGCGCCAGCAGCCGGGTTGGCAGGACGAACGAGCAGTACTTC	NA	TRBV5-1	many	TRBJ2-7
CASSLHRAGGTDTQYF	TGTGCCAGCAGCTTGCACAGGGCGGGGGGCACAGATACGCAGTATTTT	NA	TRBV7-2	few	TRBJ2-3
CASSWVARDTQYF	TGTGCCAGCAGCTGGGTGGCAAGGGATACGCAGTATTTT	NA	TRBV7-2	NA	TRBJ2-3
CASSIIGPGELFF	TGTGCCAGTAGTATCATCGGTCCCGGGGAGCTGTTTTTT	NA	TRBV19	NA	TRBJ2-2
CASTPLEYGYTF	TGTGCCAGCACACCATTGGAATACGGCTACACCTTC	NA	TRBV2	NA	TRBJ1-2
CASRRQGDTQYF	TGTGCCAGCAGGCGCCAGGGGGATACGCAGTATTTT	NA	TRBV27	many	TRBJ2-3
CASRPGVDQPQHF	TGCGCCAGCAGGCCAGGGGTGGATCAGCCCCAGCATTTT	NA	TRBV5-1	few	TRBJ1-5
CASSRTGGANQPQHF	TGTGCCAGCAGTCGCACAGGGGGTGCTAATCAGCCCCAGCATTTT	TRBD1	TRBV7-9	many	TRBJ1-5
CASRRAVAGEQYF	TGTGCCAGCAGGCGAGCGGTCGCAGGGGAGCAGTACTTC	NA	TRBV12-3/TRBV12-4	few	TRBJ2-7
CASSEAPPPQQYF	TGTGCCAGCAGTGAGGCACCGCCGCCTCAGCAGTACTTC	NA	TRBV6-1	NA	TRBJ2-7
CSASLASGMNEQFF	TGCAGTGCTAGTTTGGCTAGCGGGATGAATGAGCAGTTCTTC	TRBD2	TRBV20-1	many	TRBJ2-1
CASSHGRGLAGEQYF	TGCGCCAGCAGCCACGGGCGCGGTCTAGCCGGCGAGCAGTACTTC	NA	TRBV5-1	NA	TRBJ2-7
CASSSPARPGVGSYNEQFF	TGCGCCAGCAGCTCACCAGCCCGCCCCGGAGTGGGCTCCTACAATGAGCAGTTCTTC	NA	TRBV4-1	NA	TRBJ2-1
CASSLGALSRGVADTQYF	TGTGCCAGCAGCTTGGGGGCCCTCTCTAGGGGAGTGGCAGATACGCAGTATTTT	NA	TRBV5-6	many	TRBJ2-3
CASSLLVLTPNYGYTF	TGTGCCAGCAGCCTACTCGTCCTCACCCCCAACTATGGCTACACCTTC	NA	TRBV12-3/TRBV12-4	few	TRBJ1-2
CASSPSGLAGPPSQYF	TGTGCCAGCTCACCCTCCGGTCTAGCGGGACCCCCTTCGCAGTATTTT	TRBD2	TRBV18	many	TRBJ2-3
CASSKAGGGGPYEQYF	TGCGCCAGCAGCAAAGCAGGGGGTGGAGGTCCCTACGAGCAGTACTTC	TRBD1	TRBV4-1	many	TRBJ2-7
CASSLGAIYGYTF	TGTGCCAGCAGTTTGGGAGCGATTTATGGCTACACCTTC	NA	TRBV2	few	TRBJ1-2
CAIRSLKREGHSYEQYF	TGTGCCATCAGGTCCCTCAAGCGGGAGGGACACTCCTACGAGCAGTACTTC	TRBD2	TRBV10-3	NA	TRBJ2-7
CASSLDGYGYTF	TGTGCCAGCAGCTTAGACGGGTATGGCTACACCTTC	NA	TRBV7-2	few	TRBJ1-2
CATSRGGLAGGSQETQYF	TGTGCCACCAGCAGAGGGGGATTAGCGGGGGGATCCCAAGAGACCCAGTACTTC	TRBD2	TRBV15	many	TRBJ2-5
CASSLDGTGELFF	TGTGCCAGCAGCTTAGATGGCACCGGGGAGCTGTTTTTT	NA	TRBV7-3	few	TRBJ2-2
CASSLSYGGSYEQYF	TGCGCCAGCAGCTTGTCCTACGGGGGGTCCTACGAGCAGTACTTC	TRBD2	TRBV5-1	many	TRBJ2-7
CASSQGDRGRYTEAFF	TGTGCCAGCAGCCAAGGGGACAGGGGAAGGTACACTGAAGCTTTCTTT	TRBD1	TRBV4-2	many	TRBJ1-1
CATSRVPDTDTQYF	TGTGCCACCAGCAGAGTGCCCGACACAGATACGCAGTATTTT	NA	TRBV15	many	TRBJ2-3
CSARQFEQYF	TGCAGTGCCAGACAGTTCGAGCAGTACTTC	NA	TRBV20-1	many	TRBJ2-7
CASNLKGGPYEQYF	TGTGCCAGCAACCTGAAGGGTGGCCCCTACGAGCAGTACTTC	NA	TRBV6-1	many	TRBJ2-7
CASSLAPQETQYF	TGTGCCAGCAGCTTAGCCCCCCAAGAGACCCAGTACTTC	NA	TRBV7-6	many	TRBJ2-5
CASSRQGAREQPQHF	TGTGCCAGCAGCAGACAGGGGGCGCGGGAACAGCCCCAGCATTTT	TRBD1	TRBV12-3/TRBV12-4	few	TRBJ1-5
CASSDPRTGSWGYTF	TGTGCCAGCAGTGACCCACGGACAGGGTCATGGGGCTACACCTTC	TRBD1	TRBV6-4	few	TRBJ1-2
CASSFGGSLEQFF	TGTGCCAGCAGCTTTGGCGGGAGTCTTGAGCAGTTCTTC	TRBD2	TRBV11-2	once	TRBJ2-1
CSAIAPGFSSYNEQFF	TGCAGTGCTATAGCCCCGGGCTTTAGCTCCTACAATGAGCAGTTCTTC	NA	TRBV20-1	many	TRBJ2-1
CASRPTRRATQYF	TGTGCCAGCAGACCGACTAGGCGGGCTACGCAGTATTTT	NA	TRBV5-4	NA	TRBJ2-3
CSARDYTGQGNEKLFF	TGCAGTGCTAGAGATTATACGGGACAGGGTAATGAAAAACTGTTTTTT	TRBD1	TRBV20-1	NA	TRBJ1-4
CASSRDRDQPQHF	TGTGCCAGCAGTCGGGACAGGGATCAGCCCCAGCATTTT	TRBD1	TRBV5-4	few	TRBJ1-5
CASSLSSGLRNYGYTF	TGTGCCAGCAGTCTATCCTCCGGGCTTCGAAACTATGGCTACACCTTC	NA	TRBV6-2/TRBV6-3	NA	TRBJ1-2
CASSLEQLTGELFF	TGTGCCAGCAGCTTAGAGCAGCTAACCGGGGAGCTGTTTTTT	NA	TRBV7-2	NA	TRBJ2-2
CASSLEGQRQFF	TGTGCCAGCAGTTTGGAAGGACAGAGGCAGTTCTTC	NA	TRBV12-3/TRBV12-4	many	TRBJ2-1
CASSLRVPYNEQFF	TGTGCCAGCAGTTTGCGGGTCCCTTACAATGAGCAGTTCTTC	NA	TRBV27	many	TRBJ2-1
CASSGLGVDTGELFF	TGTGCCAGCAGCGGACTAGGCGTAGACACCGGGGAGCTGTTTTTT	TRBD2	TRBV14	many	TRBJ2-2
CASTPGGSFYGYTF	TGCGCCAGTACACCCGGGGGCAGTTTCTATGGCTACACCTTC	NA	TRBV5-1	many	TRBJ1-2
CAWSKGPARSEAFF	TGTGCCTGGAGTAAGGGGCCCGCTAGGTCTGAAGCTTTCTTT	NA	TRBV30	few	TRBJ1-1
CATGQDSTDTQYF	TGTGCCACCGGGCAGGACAGCACAGATACGCAGTATTTT	NA	TRBV24-1	many	TRBJ2-3
CASSLPGSPSTDTQYF	TGTGCCAGCAGCTTGCCCGGAAGCCCCTCCACAGATACGCAGTATTTT	NA	TRBV5-6	many	TRBJ2-3
CASSGTGMVAKNIQYF	TGTGCCAGCAGTGGCACAGGGATGGTAGCCAAAAACATTCAGTACTTC	NA	TRBV6-5	few	TRBJ2-4
CASSLWAGDAYNEQFF	TGCGCCAGCAGCTTGTGGGCGGGAGACGCTTACAATGAGCAGTTCTTC	TRBD2	TRBV5-1	few	TRBJ2-1
CASNPRDRGPTEAFF	TGTGCCAGTAACCCCCGGGACAGGGGGCCTACTGAAGCTTTCTTT	TRBD1	TRBV19	few	TRBJ1-1
CASTWGATDTQYF	TGTGCCAGCACCTGGGGGGCTACAGATACGCAGTATTTT	NA	TRBV2	many	TRBJ2-3